One TCR beta chain is described in this entry. This receptor's antigen is unknown. No clone much larger than this one lies a single base away; base qualities are absent. These data come from a study of cytomegalovirus exposure and HLA in healthy donors (dated by TCRdb to about 2017). Context from the whole study: An earlier analysis of roughly 610 of the donors reported 250 to 350 Gb of sequence data and 95 million to 140 million unique TCR beta sequences obtained from about 200 million T cells. Rather than drawing on any new phenotypic data, the later analysis identified candidate immune exposures from TCR beta sequences and the way those sequences occurred across donors. The genetic ancestry cluster associated with self-reported Caucasian donors included 81% of the roughly 410 genotyped donors. The T cell repertoires of about 700 subjects were profiled by immunosequencing and related to cytomegalovirus serostatus. Class I and class II HLA loci were covered by the typing at four-digit resolution. About five DR-DQ haplotypes were treated as single units for association and clustering because of strong linkage in the cohort. An early release that covered roughly 600 HLA-typed donors contained around 300 gigabases of sequencing data and tens of millions of unique TCR sequences. The number of donors typed differed by locus, with 629-630 for A, B, C, DRB1 and DQB1, 522 for DQA1, approximately 580 for DPA1, and 450 to 480 for DPB1. All discovery cohort repertoires had been generated on a single sequencing platform. The study combined high-throughput TCR immunosequencing, statistical association of individual TCRs with disease status, and machine learning to predict cytomegalovirus infection status. A later genetic analysis used genome-wide SNP genotypes for about three fifths of the roughly 700 donors, treating that subset as a discovery cohort. On average, about 240,000 unique TCR beta nucleotide sequences were sequenced per donor among a few hundred genotyped donors of the cohort, with approximately 18% of those sequences being non-productive. Alongside the repertoire data, information on donor age, sex, ethnicity and CMV serostatus was compiled. An earlier analysis of roughly 600 of the donors used high-throughput TCR beta sequencing to judge whether each TCR beta V gene segment behaved as functional or pseudogenic. Besides the first cohort of roughly 640 subjects, a separate validation cohort made up of about 120 different subjects was used. The study aimed to test whether cataloging public T cell receptors could reveal signatures of past pathogen exposure. To study patterns of TCR occurrence, a later analysis re-analyzed previously published TCR beta repertoires from hundreds of donors and added high-resolution HLA genotyping. General findings and caveats noted by the study authors: Strong co-occurrence of HLA alleles, especially DR and DQ, made assigning TCR associations to individual alleles difficult. Immune exposure information for the cohort was limited to CMV serostatus. Seventeen rarely observed V segments, including chromosome 9 orphons, were excluded from the earlier analysis of several hundred of the donors because counts were too low. A further reported finding was that TCR beta sequences accurately predicted the HLA-A and HLA-B alleles for most subjects in the first cohort. In a later analysis, TCR association rates were found to vary across HLA loci, with the most associated TCRs seen for DRB1 alleles and the fewest for HLA-C alleles. According to a later analysis, parvovirus B19, influenza, CMV and Epstein-Barr virus appeared linked to several top co-occurrence clusters. Most TCR sequences were observed very rarely across donors, whereas some public TCRs were present in many individuals. Because the 87-base-pair reads could not distinguish some IMGT-functional V segments, including TRBV6-2 and TRBV6-3, those segments were excluded. In a later analysis, most CMV-associated TCR beta chains were found to appear HLA-restricted, with HLA associations seemingly driven largely by CMV exposure. A later genetic analysis associated a missense DCLRE1C variant with V-gene and J-gene trimming of TCR beta chains, and an independent cohort replicated the association. In this cohort, only TCR beta chains were sequenced, and detectable features were limited by the absence of alpha or paired-chain data. Broadly in line with IMGT annotations, most TCR beta V segments showed up in productive rearrangements about 87% or about 30% of the time in an earlier analysis of 587 of the donors. Linkage disequilibrium might explain the correlated functional status among segregating V segments, but an unknown experimental factor could not be excluded. Because HLA typing was unavailable for some donors at each locus, only the typed subset was used in association tests. At a false discovery rate of 0.05, a later analysis linked roughly 17,000 TCR beta sequences to specific HLA alleles. A total of fewer than 200 TCR beta chains were listed by the study as associated with cytomegalovirus. A cluster of highly shared sequence variants was judged likely to represent a technical artifact of the sequencing pipeline. In both the original and validation cohorts, the classifier was reported to diagnose cytomegalovirus status with high specificity and sensitivity. In vitro tests confirmed that a few of the cytomegalovirus-associated TCR beta chains recognize cytomegalovirus antigens. Sequencing depth was assumed to be roughly uniform across donors in the presence/absence analyses, though that assumption may not hold. According to the authors, the approach could potentially be generalized to other disease states and immunological phenotypes. Compared with equally common non-associated chains, HLA-associated TCR beta chains in a later analysis were more clonally expanded and had lower generation probabilities. A later genetic analysis reported fewer N-insertions in productive TCRs among donors in an Asian-associated ancestry cluster than the roughly 700-donor mean.

The library was obtained by the immunoSEQ multiplex PCR assay. For the multiplex PCR, a mixture combining 60 forward primers for TCR Vbeta segments and 13 reverse primers for TCR Jbeta segments was used. Amplification of the CDR3 region of rearranged TCR beta genes was performed with a multiplex PCR assay on genomic DNA. The Illumina HiSeq System was used to sequence the amplified TCR beta libraries as 87-base-pair reads. The study's own analysis went as follows. A later analysis counted tens of millions of unique TCR beta chains across the 670 or so repertoires, and roughly 11 million of these chains were shared by at least two donors. A nearest-neighbor algorithm error-corrected the raw reads and collapsed the reads into unique sequences, merging closely related sequences to remove PCR and sequencing errors. V, D and J gene segments were assigned by aligning CDR3 sequences to IMGT reference sequences. Each retained sequence needed at least a six-nucleotide match to both a V gene segment and a J gene segment. A rearrangement was called productive if the CDR3 had no stop codons and remained in frame with V and J, and every other rearrangement was called non-productive. Following IMGT convention, CDR3 was defined as the stretch from the second conserved V-encoded cysteine to the conserved J-encoded phenylalanine. Sequences without an unambiguous match to a single V gene segment were excluded from the earlier analysis of several hundred of the donors. In an earlier analysis of a few hundred of the donors, V segments were called functional above 56.7% productive rearrangements and were called segregating when the between-donor standard deviation exceeded 5%. A statistical classification framework was built for diagnosing cytomegalovirus status from the catalog of TCR beta chain sequences. V and J gene assignment, in a later analysis, came from comparing TCR nucleotide sequences with IMGT/GENE-DB human TR gene sequences. A later analysis assigned CDR3 sequences and most-parsimonious VDJ recombination scenarios with the TCRdist pipeline. In a later analysis, every TCR beta chain was defined by the combination of its CDR3 amino acid sequence and its V-gene family, and reads without a unique V-gene family were dropped. As a way to deal with suspected cross-contamination and a sequencing artifact, a later analysis dropped roughly 600 nucleotide sequences that were highly shared and had low generation probability. In a later analysis, a clonal expansion index for each public chain was calculated from normalized within-repertoire ranks of inferred template counts. In a later analysis, generation probabilities were computed using a VDJ recombination model fitted to out-of-frame rearrangements, and the results were checked against IGoR. A later analysis scored TCR-TCR, TCR-HLA and TCR-CMV co-occurrence with hypergeometric tests, applying a repertoire-size bias correction to TCR pairs. In a later analysis, false discovery rates were estimated by permuting HLA or CMV assignments 20 times. In a later analysis, co-occurring TCRs were grouped using DBSCAN, and TCRdist sequence similarity was added for clustering within HLA-allele-positive subsets. For co-occurrence clustering, repertoires with fewer than 30,000 or more than 120,000 public chains were excluded, along with roughly 5 repertoires with anomalous nucleotide sharing. TCRdb provides this immuneACCESS table in a form limited to in-frame rearrangements. Some clones are lacking; in checked studies, under half of them reflect an unresolved V gene, and why the rest are absent is not known. Clone size and V and J calls were adopted from that table, with D and trimming inferred from the DNA. This sample holds 150,000 to 200,000 clones; around 83% were observed only once. In total, the top ten clones hold 3.5% to 5% of the sample.

The CDR1 and CDR2 encoded by the germline V gene are SGHVS and FNYEAQ. The junction carries 11 bases between V and J, which are trimmed by 0 bases and 2 bases respectively. Counted from cysteine to phenylalanine, this CDR3 has 16 amino acids. The CDR3 DNA has 48 bases and is translated from base 1. The cohort consisted of 650 to 850 healthy bone marrow donors. At the time of sampling, every cohort member was nominally healthy, though immune exposures that went unrecorded were likely present. The donor was CMV seropositive and belonged to the group of over 250 seropositive cohort members. A peripheral blood sample was collected from each donor, and TCR beta sequencing was performed on peripheral blood mononuclear cells. The Qiagen DNeasy Blood Extraction Kit was used to extract genomic DNA from the blood cell samples.

This chain joins TRBV7-6 to TRBJ1-3; a tentative D match to TRBD1 spans 5 bases. The specimen sequenced was PBMCs. The sequence derives from a man aged 45-60 years in good health and CMV-seropositive. The bases are TGTGCCAGCAGCTTAGCTAGCGGGGCGCCTGGAAACACCATATATTTT. The translation is CASSLASGAPGNTIYF.